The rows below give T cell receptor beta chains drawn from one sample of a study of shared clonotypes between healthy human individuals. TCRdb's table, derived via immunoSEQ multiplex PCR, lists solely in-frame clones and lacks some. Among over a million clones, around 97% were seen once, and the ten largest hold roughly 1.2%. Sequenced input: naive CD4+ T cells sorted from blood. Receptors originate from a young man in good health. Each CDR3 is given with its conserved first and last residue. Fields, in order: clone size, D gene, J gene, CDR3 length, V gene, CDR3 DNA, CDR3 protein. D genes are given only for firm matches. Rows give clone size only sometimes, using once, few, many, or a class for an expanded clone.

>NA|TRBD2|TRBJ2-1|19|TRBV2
TGTGCCAGCAGCCCATGGTGGGTAGCGGGAGGAAATTCCTACAATGAGCAGTTCTTC
CASSPWWVAGGNSYNEQFF
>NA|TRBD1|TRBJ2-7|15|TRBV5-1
TGCGCCAGCAGCTTGGCCGGGACAGGAGATACCAAGCAGTACTTC
CASSLAGTGDTKQYF
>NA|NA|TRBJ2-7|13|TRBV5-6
TGTGCCAGCAGCTTGTACAGGAACTACGAGCAGTACTTC
CASSLYRNYEQYF
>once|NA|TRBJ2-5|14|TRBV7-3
TGTGCCAGCAGCCCGCGCACGGGAGTAGAGACCCAGTACTTC
CASSPRTGVETQYF
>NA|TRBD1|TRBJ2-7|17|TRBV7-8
TGTGCCAGCAGCACGAACATTTGGGACAGGTGGATTTACGAGCAGTACTTC
CASSTNIWDRWIYEQYF
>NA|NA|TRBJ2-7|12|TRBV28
TGTGCCAGCCACAGGGCCCACTACGAGCAGTACTTC
CASHRAHYEQYF
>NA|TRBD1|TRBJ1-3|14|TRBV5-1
TGCGCCAGCAGCTTGGACAGGGGCGGAAACACCATATATTTT
CASSLDRGGNTIYF
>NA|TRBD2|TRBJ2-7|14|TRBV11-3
TGTGCCAGCAGCTCTAGCGGGAGGGTCTACGAGCAGTACTTC
CASSSSGRVYEQYF
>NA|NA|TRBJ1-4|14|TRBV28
TGTGCCAGCAGGACAGGACCAACTAATGAAAAACTGTTTTTT
CASRTGPTNEKLFF
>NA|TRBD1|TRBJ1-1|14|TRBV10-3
TGTGCCATCAGTGCTACAGGGGGGATGGCTGAAGCTTTCTTT
CAISATGGMAEAFF
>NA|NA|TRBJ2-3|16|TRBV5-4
TGTGCCAGCAGCTTGGGGGCAGGGAGGAGGACAGATACGCAGTATTTT
CASSLGAGRRTDTQYF
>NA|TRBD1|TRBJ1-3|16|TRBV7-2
TGTGCCAGCAGCTTAGTACAGGGGATCTCTGGAAACACCATATATTTT
CASSLVQGISGNTIYF
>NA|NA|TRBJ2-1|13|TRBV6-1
TGTGCCAGCAGGGTGGGACCTAACAATGAGCAGTTCTTC
CASRVGPNNEQFF
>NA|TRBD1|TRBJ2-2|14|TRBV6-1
TGTGCCAGCGAGCCGGGACAGCGGACCGGGGAGCTGTTTTTT
CASEPGQRTGELFF
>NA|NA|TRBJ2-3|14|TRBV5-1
TGCGCCAGCAGCTTGGTAATTCACACAGATACGCAGTATTTT
CASSLVIHTDTQYF
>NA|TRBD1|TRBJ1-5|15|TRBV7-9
TGTGCCAGCAGCTCCACCGTGGGACAGGGAAAGCCCCAGCATTTT
CASSSTVGQGKPQHF
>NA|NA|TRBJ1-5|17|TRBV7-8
TGTGCCAGCAGCTTAATCTGGAAGGACACGGGCAATCAGCCCCAGCATTTT
CASSLIWKDTGNQPQHF
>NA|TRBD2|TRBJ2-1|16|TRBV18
TGTGCCAGCTCCCGACTAGCGGGAGGTAGCTACAATGAGCAGTTCTTC
CASSRLAGGSYNEQFF
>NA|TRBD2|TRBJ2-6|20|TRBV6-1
TGTGCCAGCAGTGATGTGACAGGGGGACTAGCGGTCTCTGGGGCCAACGTCCTGACTTTC
CASSDVTGGLAVSGANVLTF
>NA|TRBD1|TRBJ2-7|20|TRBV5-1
TGCGCCAGCAGCTCGGGGAGCCGGGACAGGGTCTATTTTTCAGCCTACGAGCAGTACTTC
CASSSGSRDRVYFSAYEQYF
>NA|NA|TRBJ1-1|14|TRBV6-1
TGTGCCAGCAGACTCGGGGGGGGCGGCACTGAAGCTTTCTTT
CASRLGGGGTEAFF
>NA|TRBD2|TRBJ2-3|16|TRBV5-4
TGTGCCAGCAGCACCAGGACTAGCTCGAAGGTGAATACGCAGTATTTT
CASSTRTSSKVNTQYF
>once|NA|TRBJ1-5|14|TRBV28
TGTGCCAGCAGTTTACAGGGAAACAATCAGCCCCAGCATTTT
CASSLQGNNQPQHF
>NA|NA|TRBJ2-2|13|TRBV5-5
TGTGCCAGCAGCTTAGGCGCTCCCGGGGAGCTGTTTTTT
CASSLGAPGELFF
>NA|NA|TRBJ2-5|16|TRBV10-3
TGTGCCCCTGGGGGCGGTCCAGAAGATAGACAAGAGACCCAGTACTTC
CAPGGGPEDRQETQYF
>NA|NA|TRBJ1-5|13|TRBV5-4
TGTGCCAGCAGCTTGGGGGAGGGGGAGCCCCAGCATTTT
CASSLGEGEPQHF
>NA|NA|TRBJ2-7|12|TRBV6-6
TGTGCCAGCAGTCAGACAAGCTACGAGCAGTACTTC
CASSQTSYEQYF
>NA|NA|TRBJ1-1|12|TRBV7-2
TGTGCCAGCAGCTTCCTGGGGGGCGCAGCTTTCTTT
CASSFLGGAAFF
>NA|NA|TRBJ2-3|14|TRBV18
TGTGCCAGCTCACCCGAGATACGAAAGGATACGCAGTATTTT
CASSPEIRKDTQYF
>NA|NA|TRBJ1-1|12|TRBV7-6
TGTGCCAGCAGCTTAGCGCGGCAGGAAGCTTTCTTT
CASSLARQEAFF
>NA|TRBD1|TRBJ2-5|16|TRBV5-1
TGCGCCAGCAGACGGGGGACAGGGGACAACCAAGAGACCCAGTACTTC
CASRRGTGDNQETQYF
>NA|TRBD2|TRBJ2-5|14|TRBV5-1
TGCGCCAGCAGCGGGCGGGAGGCGGGGGAGACCCAGTACTTC
CASSGREAGETQYF
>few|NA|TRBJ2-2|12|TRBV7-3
TGTGCCAGCAGCTCGTACACCGGGGAGCTGTTTTTT
CASSSYTGELFF
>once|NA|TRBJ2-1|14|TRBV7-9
TGTGCCAGCAGCTTTACGGACGGAGTGAATGAGCAGTTCTTC
CASSFTDGVNEQFF
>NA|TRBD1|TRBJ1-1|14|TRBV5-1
TGCGCCAGCAGCAAGCAGGGGGCGAACTCTGAAGCTTTCTTT
CASSKQGANSEAFF